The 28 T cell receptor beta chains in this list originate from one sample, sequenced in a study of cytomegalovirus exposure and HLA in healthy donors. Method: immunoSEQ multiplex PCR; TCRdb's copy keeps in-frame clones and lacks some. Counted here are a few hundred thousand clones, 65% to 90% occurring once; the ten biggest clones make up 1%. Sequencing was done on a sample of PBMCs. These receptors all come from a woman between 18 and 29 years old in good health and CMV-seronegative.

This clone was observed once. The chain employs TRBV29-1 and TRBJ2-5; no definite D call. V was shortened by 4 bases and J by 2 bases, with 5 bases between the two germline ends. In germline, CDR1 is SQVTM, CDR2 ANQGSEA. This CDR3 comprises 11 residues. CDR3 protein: CSVGGQETQYF. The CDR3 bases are TGCAGCGTTGGCGGACAAGAGACCCAGTACTTC.

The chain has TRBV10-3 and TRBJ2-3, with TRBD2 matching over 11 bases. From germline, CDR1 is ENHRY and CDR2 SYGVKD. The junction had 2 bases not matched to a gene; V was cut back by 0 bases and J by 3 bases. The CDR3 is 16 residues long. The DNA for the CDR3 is TGTGCCATCAGTGAGTCGCCTAGCGGGAGGACAGATACGCAGTATTTT. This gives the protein CAISESPSGRTDTQYF.

CDR3 amino acids: CASSFDGYNQPQHF. In nucleotides, the CDR3 is TGTGCCAGCAGTTTCGACGGGTACAATCAGCCCCAGCATTTT. V and J are TRBV27 and TRBJ1-5, with unresolved D. CDR1 and CDR2 (germline): MNHEY, SMNVEV (reference sequence). CDR3 size: 14 residues. The germline V and J ends were trimmed by 3 bases and 3 bases, with 9 bases remaining between them.

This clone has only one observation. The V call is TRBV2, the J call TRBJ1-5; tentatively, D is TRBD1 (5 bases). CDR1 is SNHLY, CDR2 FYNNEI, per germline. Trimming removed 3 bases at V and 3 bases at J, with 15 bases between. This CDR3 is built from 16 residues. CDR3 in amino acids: CASSDPDQGVNQPQHF. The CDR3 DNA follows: TGTGCCAGCAGTGACCCGGACCAAGGGGTCAATCAGCCCCAGCATTTT.

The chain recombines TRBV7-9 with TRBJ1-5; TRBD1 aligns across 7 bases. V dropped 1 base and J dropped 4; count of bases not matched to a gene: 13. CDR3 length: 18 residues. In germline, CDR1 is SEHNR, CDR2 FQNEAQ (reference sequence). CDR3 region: CASSLVVAWDRPNQPQHF. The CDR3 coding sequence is TGTGCCAGCAGCTTAGTGGTCGCCTGGGACAGACCTAATCAGCCCCAGCATTTT.

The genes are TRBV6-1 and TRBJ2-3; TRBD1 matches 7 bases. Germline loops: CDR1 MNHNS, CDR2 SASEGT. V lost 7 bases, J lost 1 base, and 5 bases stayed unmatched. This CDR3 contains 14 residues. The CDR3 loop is CASNPGGRTDTQYF. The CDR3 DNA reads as TGTGCCAGCAATCCAGGGGGTCGCACAGATACGCAGTATTTT.

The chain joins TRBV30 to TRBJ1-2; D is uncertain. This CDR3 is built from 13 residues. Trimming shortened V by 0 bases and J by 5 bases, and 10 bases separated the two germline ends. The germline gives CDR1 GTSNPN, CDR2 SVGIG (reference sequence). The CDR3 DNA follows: TGTGCCTGGAGTGTACGATCCGGTTATGGCTACACCTTC. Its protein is CAWSVRSGYGYTF.

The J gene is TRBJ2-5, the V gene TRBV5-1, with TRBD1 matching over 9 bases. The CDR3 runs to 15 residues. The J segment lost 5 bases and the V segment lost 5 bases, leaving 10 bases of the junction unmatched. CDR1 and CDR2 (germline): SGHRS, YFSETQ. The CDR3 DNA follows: TGCGCCAGCAGGTTTACAGGGGGCGCGGGGGAGACCCAGTACTTC. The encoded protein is CASRFTGGAGETQYF.

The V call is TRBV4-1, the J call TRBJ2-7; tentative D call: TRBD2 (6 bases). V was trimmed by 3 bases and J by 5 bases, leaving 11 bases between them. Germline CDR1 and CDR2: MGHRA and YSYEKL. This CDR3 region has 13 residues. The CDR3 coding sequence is TGCGCCAGCAGCCACCTGGGACTCGACGAGCAGTACTTC. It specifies CASSHLGLDEQYF.

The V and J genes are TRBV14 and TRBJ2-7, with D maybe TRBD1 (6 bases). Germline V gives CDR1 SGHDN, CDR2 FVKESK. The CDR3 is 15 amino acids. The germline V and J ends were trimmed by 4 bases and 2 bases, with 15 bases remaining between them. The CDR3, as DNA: TGTGCCAGCAGCCCCCAACAGGGTTCCGCCTACGAGCAGTACTTC. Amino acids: CASSPQQGSAYEQYF.

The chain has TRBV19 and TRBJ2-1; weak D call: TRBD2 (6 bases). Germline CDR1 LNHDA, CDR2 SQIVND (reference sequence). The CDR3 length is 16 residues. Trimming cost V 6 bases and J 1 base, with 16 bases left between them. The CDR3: CASSLGSRGSYNEQFF. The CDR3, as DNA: TGTGCCAGTAGCCTAGGGTCCCGGGGGTCCTACAATGAGCAGTTCTTC.

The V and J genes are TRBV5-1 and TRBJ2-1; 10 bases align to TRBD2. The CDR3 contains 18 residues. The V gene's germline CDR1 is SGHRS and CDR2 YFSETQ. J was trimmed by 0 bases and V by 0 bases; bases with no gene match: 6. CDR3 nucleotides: TGCGCCAGCAGCTTGGTAACTAGCGGGGAGAGCTCCTACAATGAGCAGTTCTTC. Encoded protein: CASSLVTSGESSYNEQFF.

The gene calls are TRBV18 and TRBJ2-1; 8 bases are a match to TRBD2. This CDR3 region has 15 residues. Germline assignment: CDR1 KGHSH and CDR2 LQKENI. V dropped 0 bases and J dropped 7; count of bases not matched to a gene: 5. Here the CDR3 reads CASSPPGTRRNEQFF. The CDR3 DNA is TGTGCCAGCTCACCACCGGGGACTAGACGTAATGAGCAGTTCTTC.

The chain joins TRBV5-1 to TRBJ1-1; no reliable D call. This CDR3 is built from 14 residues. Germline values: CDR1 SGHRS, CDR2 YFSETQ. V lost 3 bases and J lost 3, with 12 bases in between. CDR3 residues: CASSSDNMDTEAFF. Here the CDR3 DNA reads TGCGCCAGCAGCTCCGACAATATGGACACTGAAGCTTTCTTT. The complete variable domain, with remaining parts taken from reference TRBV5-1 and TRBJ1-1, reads KAGVTQTPRYLIKTRGQQVTLSCSPISGHRSVSWYQQTPGQGLQFLFEYFSETQRNKGNFPGRFSGRQFSNSRSEMNVSTLELGDSALYLCASSSDNMDTEAFFGQGTRLTVV.

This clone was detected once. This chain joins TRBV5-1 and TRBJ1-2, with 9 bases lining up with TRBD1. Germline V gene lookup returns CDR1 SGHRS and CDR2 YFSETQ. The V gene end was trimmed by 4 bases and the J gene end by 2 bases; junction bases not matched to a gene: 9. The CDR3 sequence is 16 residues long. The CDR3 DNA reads TGCGCCAGCAGCCCAGGGACAGGGCGACTCAACTATGGCTACACCTTC. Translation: CASSPGTGRLNYGYTF.

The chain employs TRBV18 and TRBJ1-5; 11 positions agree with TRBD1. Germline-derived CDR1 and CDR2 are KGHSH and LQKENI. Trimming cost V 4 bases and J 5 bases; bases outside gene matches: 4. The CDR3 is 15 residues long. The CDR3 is CASSRTGGLDQPQHF. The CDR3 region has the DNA TGTGCCAGCTCACGGACAGGGGGCTTGGATCAGCCCCAGCATTTT.

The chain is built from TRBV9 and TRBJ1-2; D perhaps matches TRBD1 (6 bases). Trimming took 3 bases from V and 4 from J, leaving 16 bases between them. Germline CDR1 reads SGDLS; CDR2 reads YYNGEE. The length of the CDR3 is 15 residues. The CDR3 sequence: CASSGTRDKGYGYTF. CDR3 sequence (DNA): TGTGCCAGCAGCGGGACACGGGACAAAGGCTATGGCTACACCTTC. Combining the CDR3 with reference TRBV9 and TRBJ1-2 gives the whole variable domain DSGVTQTPKHLITATGQRVTLRCSPRSGDLSVYWYQQSLDQGLQFLIQYYNGEERAKGNILERFSAQQFPDLHSELNLSSLELGDSALYFCASSGTRDKGYGYTFGSGTRLTVV.

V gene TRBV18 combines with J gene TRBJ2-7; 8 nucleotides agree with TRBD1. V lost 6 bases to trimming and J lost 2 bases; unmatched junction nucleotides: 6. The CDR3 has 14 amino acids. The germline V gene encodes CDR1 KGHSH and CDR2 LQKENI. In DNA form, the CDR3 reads TGTGCCAGCTCTCGATTGGACAGGGCCTACGAGCAGTACTTC. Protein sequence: CASSRLDRAYEQYF.

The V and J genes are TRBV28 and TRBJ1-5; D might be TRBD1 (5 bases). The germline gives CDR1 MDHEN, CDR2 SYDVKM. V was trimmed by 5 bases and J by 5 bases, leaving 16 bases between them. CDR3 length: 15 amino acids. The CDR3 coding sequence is TGTGCCAGCAGTCCTGTGTTGGGGGAGGATCAGCCCCAGCATTTT. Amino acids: CASSPVLGEDQPQHF.

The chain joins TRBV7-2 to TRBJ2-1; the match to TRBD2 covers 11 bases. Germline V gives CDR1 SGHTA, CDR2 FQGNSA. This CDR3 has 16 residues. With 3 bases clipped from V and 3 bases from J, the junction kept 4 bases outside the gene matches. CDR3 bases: TGTGCCAGCAGCTTTCCTAGCGGGGGGTACTACAATGAGCAGTTCTTC. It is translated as CASSFPSGGYYNEQFF.

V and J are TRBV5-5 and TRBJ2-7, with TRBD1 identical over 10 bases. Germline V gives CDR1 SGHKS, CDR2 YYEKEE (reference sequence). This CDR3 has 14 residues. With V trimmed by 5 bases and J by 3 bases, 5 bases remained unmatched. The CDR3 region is CASSPGQGFYEQYF. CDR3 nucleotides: TGTGCCAGCAGTCCGGGACAGGGGTTCTACGAGCAGTACTTC. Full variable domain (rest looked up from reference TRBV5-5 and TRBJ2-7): DAGVTQSPTHLIKTRGQQVTLRCSPISGHKSVSWYQQVLGQGPQFIFQYYEKEERGRGNFPDRFSARQFPNYSSELNVNALLLGDSALYLCASSPGQGFYEQYFGPGTRLTVT.

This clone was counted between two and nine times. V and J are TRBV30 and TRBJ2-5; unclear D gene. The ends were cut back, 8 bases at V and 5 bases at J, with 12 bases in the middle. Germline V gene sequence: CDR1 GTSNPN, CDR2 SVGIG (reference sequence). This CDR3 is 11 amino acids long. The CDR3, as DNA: TGTGCCGGCGAGGCCGGCGAGACCCAGTACTTC. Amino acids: CAGEAGETQYF. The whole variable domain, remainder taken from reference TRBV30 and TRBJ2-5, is SQTIHQWPATLVQPVGSPLSLECTVEGTSNPNLYWYRQAAGRGLQLLFYSVGIGQISSEVPQNLSASRPQDRQFILSSKKLLLSDSGFYLCAGEAGETQYFGPGTRLLVL.

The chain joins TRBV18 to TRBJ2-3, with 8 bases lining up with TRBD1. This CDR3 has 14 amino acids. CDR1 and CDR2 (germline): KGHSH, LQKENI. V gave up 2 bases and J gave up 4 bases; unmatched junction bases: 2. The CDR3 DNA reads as TGTGCCAGCTCACCAGGACAGGGTTCAGATACGCAGTATTTT. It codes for CASSPGQGSDTQYF.

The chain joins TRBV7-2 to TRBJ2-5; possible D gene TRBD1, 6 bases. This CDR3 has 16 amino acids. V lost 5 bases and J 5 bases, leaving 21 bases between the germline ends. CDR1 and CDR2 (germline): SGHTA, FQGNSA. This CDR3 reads CASSRQPAGAGETQYF. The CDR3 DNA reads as TGTGCCAGCAGCCGTCAACCCGCAGGGGCAGGGGAGACCCAGTACTTC.

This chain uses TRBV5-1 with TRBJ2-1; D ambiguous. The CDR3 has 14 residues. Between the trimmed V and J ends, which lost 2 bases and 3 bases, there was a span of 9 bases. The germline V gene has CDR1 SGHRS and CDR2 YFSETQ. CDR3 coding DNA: TGCGCCAGCAGCTTATACACCGACTACAATGAGCAGTTCTTC. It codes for CASSLYTDYNEQFF.

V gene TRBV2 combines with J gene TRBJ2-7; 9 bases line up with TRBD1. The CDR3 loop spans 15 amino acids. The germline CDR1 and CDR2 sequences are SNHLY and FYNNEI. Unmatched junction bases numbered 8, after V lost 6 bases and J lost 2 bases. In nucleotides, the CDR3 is TGTGCCAGCAGCGGCACCGGGACAGGGCCCTACGAGCAGTACTTC. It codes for CASSGTGTGPYEQYF.

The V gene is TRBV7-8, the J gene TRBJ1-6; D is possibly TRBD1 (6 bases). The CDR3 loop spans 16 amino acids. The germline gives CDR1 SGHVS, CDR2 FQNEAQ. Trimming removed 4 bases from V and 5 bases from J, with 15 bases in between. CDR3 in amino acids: CASSSNRVGNNSPLHF. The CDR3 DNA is TGTGCCAGCAGCTCAAACAGGGTTGGAAATAATTCACCCCTCCACTTT.

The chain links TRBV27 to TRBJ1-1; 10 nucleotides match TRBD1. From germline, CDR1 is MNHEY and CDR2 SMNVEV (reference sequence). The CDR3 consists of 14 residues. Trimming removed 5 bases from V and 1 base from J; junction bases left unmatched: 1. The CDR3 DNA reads TGTGCCAGCAGTCGGGACAGGGGGAACACTGAAGCTTTCTTT. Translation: CASSRDRGNTEAFF.